Listed below are T cell receptor beta chains from one sample, sequenced in a study of blood T cell repertoires in COVID-19. Clones were sequenced by immunoSEQ multiplex PCR, and TCRdb holds only the in-frame ones, with some missing. Counted here are just under 250,000 clones, 75% to 90% occurring once; the ten biggest clones make up roughly 3.7%. The material sequenced was PBMCs or T cells enriched from blood (not recorded which). Every receptor here comes from a woman younger than 45 who had recovered from COVID-19. Both conserved end residues are part of each CDR3. The D gene is left open where the match is weak. Clone size is shown for a subset of rows, as once, few, many or a class of expanded clone.

J	D	V	size	CDR3	DNA
TRBJ2-7	-	TRBV5-1	once	CASSYTLAVVSYEQYF	TGCGCCAGCAGCTACACCTTAGCGGTTGTGAGCTACGAGCAGTACTTC
TRBJ1-1	-	TRBV27	-	CASSFSRNTEAFF	TGTGCCAGCAGTTTCTCCAGGAACACTGAAGCTTTCTTT
TRBJ1-5	-	TRBV5-1	-	CASSLDGMSNQPQHF	TGCGCCAGCAGCTTGGACGGGATGAGCAATCAGCCCCAGCATTTT
TRBJ1-1	-	TRBV2	-	CAGAGQANTEAFF	TGTGCCGGCGCAGGGCAGGCGAACACTGAAGCTTTCTTT
TRBJ1-6	-	TRBV18	-	CASSPTRAANSPLHF	TGTGCCAGCTCACCGACTAGGGCAGCTAATTCACCCCTCCACTTT
TRBJ2-1	TRBD2	TRBV9	-	CASSVDPSGRGDEQFF	TGTGCCAGCAGCGTAGATCCTAGCGGGAGGGGTGATGAGCAGTTCTTC
TRBJ2-7	TRBD1	TRBV7-8	once	CASSLEGATYEQYF	TGTGCCAGCAGCCTAGAGGGGGCCACCTACGAGCAGTACTTC
TRBJ2-1	TRBD2	TRBV6-5	-	CASSWTSGTYNEQFF	TGTGCCAGCAGCTGGACTAGCGGAACCTACAATGAGCAGTTCTTC
TRBJ1-2	-	TRBV14	-	CASSPMGRVDYGYTF	TGTGCCAGCAGCCCAATGGGCAGGGTAGACTATGGCTACACCTTC
TRBJ2-2	TRBD1	TRBV5-4	-	CASRAVDRGRGGELFF	TGTGCCAGCAGGGCGGTGGACAGGGGGCGCGGGGGGGAGCTGTTTTTT
TRBJ2-1	-	TRBV5-5	-	CASSLDGSYNEQFF	TGTGCCAGCAGCTTGGACGGGAGCTACAATGAGCAGTTCTTC
TRBJ2-7	-	TRBV5-6	-	CASSPPGRVGEQYF	TGTGCCAGCAGCCCCCCGGGCAGGGTGGGCGAGCAGTACTTC
TRBJ1-5	TRBD1	TRBV7-2	-	CASSPPGQHSQPQHF	TGTGCCAGCAGCCCTCCGGGACAGCACAGTCAGCCCCAGCATTTT
TRBJ1-2	-	TRBV4-1	few	CASSPNELTYGYTF	TGCGCCAGCAGCCCTAATGAACTAACCTATGGCTACACCTTC